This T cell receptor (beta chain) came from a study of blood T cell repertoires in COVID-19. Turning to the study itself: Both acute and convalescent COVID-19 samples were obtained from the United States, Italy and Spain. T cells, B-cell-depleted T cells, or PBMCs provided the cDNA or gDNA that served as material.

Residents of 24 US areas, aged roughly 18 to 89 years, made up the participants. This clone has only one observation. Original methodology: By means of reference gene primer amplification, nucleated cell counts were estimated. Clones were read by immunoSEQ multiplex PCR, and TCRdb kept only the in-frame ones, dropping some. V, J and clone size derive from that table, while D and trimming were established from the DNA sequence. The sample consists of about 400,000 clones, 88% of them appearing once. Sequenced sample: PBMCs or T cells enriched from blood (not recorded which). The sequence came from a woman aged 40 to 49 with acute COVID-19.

This CDR3 is CASSQDTRDRVMNTEAFF. The CDR3 coding sequence is TGCGCCAGCAGCCAAGATACCCGTGACAGGGTTATGAACACTGAAGCTTTCTTT. V usage is TRBV4-1 and J usage is TRBJ1-1, with 7 nucleotides matching TRBD1. From germline, CDR1 is MGHRA and CDR2 YSYEKL. With 0 bases clipped from V and 0 bases from J, the junction kept 10 bases outside the gene matches. The CDR3 contains 18 residues.